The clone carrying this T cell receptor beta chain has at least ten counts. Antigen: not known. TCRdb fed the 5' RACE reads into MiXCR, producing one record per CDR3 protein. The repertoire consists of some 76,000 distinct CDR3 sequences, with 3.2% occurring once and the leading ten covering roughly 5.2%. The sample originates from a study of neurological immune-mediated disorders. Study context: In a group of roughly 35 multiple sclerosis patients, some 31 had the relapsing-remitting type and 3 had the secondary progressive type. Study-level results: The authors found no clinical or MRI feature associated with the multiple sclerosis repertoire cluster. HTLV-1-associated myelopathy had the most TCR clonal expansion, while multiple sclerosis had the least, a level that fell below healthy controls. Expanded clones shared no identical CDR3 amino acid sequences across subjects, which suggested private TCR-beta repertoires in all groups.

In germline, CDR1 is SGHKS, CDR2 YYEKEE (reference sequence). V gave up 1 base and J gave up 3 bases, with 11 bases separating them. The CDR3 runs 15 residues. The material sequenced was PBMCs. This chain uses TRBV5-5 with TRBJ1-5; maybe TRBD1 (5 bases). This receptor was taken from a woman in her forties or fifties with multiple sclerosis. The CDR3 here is CASSLWEGPNQPQHF. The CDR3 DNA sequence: TGTGCCAGCAGCTTGTGGGAGGGACCCAATCAGCCCCAGCATTTT.